The clone carrying this TCR beta chain was detected ten times or more. Its target is not known. Time point given: healthy volunteer bleed at 2 weeks. Someone pulled total RNA out of unfractionated whole blood. The ends were cut back, 4 bases at V and 3 bases at J, with 14 bases in the middle. CDR3 length equals 15 residues. Per the original methods: Ranging from roughly 23,224 to 750,000, TCR counts per sample had a median value of around 90,000. From the RACE reads, TCRdb called clonotypes with MiXCR, one entry per CDR3 protein. What appears here as the V and J calls and clone size reflects TCRdb's work, not the paper's. This sample carries approximately 90,000 distinct CDR3 sequences, over 8% of them seen once, and the ten largest clones take around 2.8%. This entry is derived from a study of human T cells and chemical hapten exposure. Regarding the study as a whole: TCRs at a frequency above 1 in 1000 stayed unchanged with DPC sensitization.

The V gene is TRBV12-3 or TRBV12-4, the J gene TRBJ2-3, with a possible D match to TRBD1 (6 bases). This receptor was obtained from a female donor in good health. Some clones in this sample may be carry-over from other donors' samples. Sequencing was carried out using whole blood. In DNA, the CDR3 is TGTGCCAGCAGTTCAGGGGACCCCCAAACAGATACGCAGTATTTT. Protein: CASSSGDPQTDTQYF.